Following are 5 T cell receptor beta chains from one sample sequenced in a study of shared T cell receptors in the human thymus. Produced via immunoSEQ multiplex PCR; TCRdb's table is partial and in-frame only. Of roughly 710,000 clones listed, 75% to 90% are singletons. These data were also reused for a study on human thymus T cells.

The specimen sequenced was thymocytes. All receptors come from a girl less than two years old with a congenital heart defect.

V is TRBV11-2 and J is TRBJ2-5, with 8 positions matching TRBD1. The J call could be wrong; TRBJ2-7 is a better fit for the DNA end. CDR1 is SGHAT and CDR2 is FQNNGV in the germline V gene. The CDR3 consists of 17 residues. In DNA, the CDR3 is TGTGCCAGCAGCTCCGACAGGGGCAGAGGGAGTAAATACGAGCAGTACTTC. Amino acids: CASSSDRGRGSKYEQYF.

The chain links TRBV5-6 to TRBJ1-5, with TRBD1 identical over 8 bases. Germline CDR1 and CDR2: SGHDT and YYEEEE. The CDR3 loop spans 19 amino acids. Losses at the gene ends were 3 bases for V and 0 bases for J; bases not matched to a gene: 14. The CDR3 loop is CASSSIPGQDPHSNQPQHF. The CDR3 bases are TGTGCCAGCAGCTCTATTCCGGGACAGGACCCCCATAGCAATCAGCCCCAGCATTTT.

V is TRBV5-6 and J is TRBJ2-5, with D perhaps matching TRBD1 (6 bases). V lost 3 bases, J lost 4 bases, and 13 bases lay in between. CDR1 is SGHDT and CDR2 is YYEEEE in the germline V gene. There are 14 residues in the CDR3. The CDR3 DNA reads TGTGCCAGCAGCTCTACAGGGTCGGGAGAGACCCAGTACTTC. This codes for CASSSTGSGETQYF.

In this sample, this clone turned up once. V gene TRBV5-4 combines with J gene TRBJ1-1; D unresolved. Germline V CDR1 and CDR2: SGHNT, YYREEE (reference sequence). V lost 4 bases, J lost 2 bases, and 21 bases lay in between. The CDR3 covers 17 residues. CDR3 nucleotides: TGTGCCAGCAGCACCGATTTTCACACAGAACTTAACACTGAAGCTTTCTTT. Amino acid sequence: CASSTDFHTELNTEAFF.

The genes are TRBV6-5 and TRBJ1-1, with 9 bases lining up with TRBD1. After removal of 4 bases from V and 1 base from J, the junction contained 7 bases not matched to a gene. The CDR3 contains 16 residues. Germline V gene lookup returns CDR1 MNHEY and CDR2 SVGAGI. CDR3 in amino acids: CASSLTGTGKNTEAFF. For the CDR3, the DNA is TGTGCCAGCAGTTTAACCGGGACAGGGAAGAACACTGAAGCTTTCTTT.